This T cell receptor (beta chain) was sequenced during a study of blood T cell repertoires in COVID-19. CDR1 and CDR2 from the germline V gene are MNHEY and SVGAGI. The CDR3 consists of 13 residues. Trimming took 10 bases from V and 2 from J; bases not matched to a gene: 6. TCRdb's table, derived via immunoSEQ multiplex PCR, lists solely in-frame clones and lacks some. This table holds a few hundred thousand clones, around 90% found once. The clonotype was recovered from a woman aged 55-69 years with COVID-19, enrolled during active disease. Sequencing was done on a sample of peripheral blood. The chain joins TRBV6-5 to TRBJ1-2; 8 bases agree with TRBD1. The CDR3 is CATSRDRNYGYTF. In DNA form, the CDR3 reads TGTGCCACTTCCCGGGACAGGAACTATGGCTACACCTTC.